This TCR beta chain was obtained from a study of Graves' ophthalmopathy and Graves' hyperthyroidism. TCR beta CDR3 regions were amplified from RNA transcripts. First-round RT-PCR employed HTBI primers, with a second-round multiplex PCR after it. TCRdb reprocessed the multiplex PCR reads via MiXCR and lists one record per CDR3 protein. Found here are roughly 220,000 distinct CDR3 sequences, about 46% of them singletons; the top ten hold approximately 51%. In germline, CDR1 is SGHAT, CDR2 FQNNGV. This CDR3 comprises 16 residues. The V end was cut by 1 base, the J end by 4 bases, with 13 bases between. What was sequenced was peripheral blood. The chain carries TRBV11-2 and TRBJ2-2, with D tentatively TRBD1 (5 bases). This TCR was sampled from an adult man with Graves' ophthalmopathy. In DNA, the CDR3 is TGTGCCAGCAGCTTAGCCCCAGGGTGGGGCACCGGGGAGCTGTTTTTT. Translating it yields CASSLAPGWGTGELFF.